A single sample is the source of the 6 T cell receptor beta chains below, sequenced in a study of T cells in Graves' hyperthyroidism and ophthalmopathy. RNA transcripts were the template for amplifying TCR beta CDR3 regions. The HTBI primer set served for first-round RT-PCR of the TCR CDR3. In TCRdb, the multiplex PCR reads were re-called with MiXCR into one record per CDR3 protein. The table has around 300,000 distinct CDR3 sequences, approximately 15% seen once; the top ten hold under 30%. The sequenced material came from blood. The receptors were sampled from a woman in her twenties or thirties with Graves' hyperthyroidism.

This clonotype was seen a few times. The CDR3 region has the DNA TGCAGTGCTACAGTTAGCGCTGATACGCAGTATTTT. It is translated as CSATVSADTQYF. This chain uses TRBV20-1 with TRBJ2-3; maybe TRBD2 (5 bases). From germline, CDR1 is DFQATT and CDR2 SNEGSKA (reference sequence). This CDR3 has 12 amino acids. Trimming left V 4 bases short and J 6 bases short, with 11 bases between.

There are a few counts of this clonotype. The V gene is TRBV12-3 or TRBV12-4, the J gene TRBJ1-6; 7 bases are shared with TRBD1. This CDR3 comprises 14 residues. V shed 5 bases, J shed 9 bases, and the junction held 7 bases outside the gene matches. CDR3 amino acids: CASSGTDNSSPLHF. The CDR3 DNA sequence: TGTGCCAGCAGTGGGACAGATAATAGTTCACCCCTCCACTTT.

Written as DNA, the CDR3 is TGTGCCAGCAGTGCCTCGACAGGGGTGAACACTGAAGCTTTCTTT. It is translated as CASSASTGVNTEAFF. The genes are TRBV25-1 and TRBJ1-1; 8 nucleotides match TRBD1. V lost 4 bases to trimming and J lost 0 bases; unmatched junction nucleotides: 4. CDR1 is MGHDK and CDR2 is SYGVNS in the germline V gene. This CDR3 spans 15 amino acids.

CDR3 region: CASSLQELAVYNEQFF. In nucleotides, the CDR3 is TGTGCCAGCAGTCTTCAAGAACTAGCGGTGTACAATGAGCAGTTCTTC. The chain employs TRBV28 and TRBJ2-1, with 8 bases identical to TRBD2. J was trimmed by 4 bases and V by 5 bases; bases with no gene match: 10. The CDR3 totals 16 residues. CDR1 MDHEN and CDR2 SYDVKM come from the germline V gene.

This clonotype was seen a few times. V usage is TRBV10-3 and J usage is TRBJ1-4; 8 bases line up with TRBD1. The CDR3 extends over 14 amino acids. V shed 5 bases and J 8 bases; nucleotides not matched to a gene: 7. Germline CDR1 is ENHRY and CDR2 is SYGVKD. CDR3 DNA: TGTGCCATCAGTCCCAGGGGGCAAGACGAAAAACTGTTTTTT. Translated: CAISPRGQDEKLFF.

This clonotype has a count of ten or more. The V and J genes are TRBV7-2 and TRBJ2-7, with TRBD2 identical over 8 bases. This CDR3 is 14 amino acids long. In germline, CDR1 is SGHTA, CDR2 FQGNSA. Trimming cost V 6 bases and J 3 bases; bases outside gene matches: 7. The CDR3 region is CASRPSGGSYEQYF. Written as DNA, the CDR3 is TGTGCCAGCAGACCGTCGGGGGGGAGCTACGAGCAGTACTTC.